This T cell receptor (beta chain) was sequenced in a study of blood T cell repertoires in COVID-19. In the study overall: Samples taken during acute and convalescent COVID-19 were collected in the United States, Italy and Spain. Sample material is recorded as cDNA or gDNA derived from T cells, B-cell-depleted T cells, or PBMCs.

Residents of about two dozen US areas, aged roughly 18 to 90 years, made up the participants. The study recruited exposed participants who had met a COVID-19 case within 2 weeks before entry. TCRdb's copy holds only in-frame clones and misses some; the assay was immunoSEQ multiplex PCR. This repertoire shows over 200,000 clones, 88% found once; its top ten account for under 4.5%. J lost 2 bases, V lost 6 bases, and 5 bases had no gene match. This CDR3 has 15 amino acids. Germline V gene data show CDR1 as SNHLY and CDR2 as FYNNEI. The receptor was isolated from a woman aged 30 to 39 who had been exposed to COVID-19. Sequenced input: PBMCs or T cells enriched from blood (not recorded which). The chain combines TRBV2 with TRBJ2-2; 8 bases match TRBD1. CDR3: CASRGDRSNTGELFF. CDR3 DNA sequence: TGTGCCAGCAGGGGGGACAGGTCTAACACCGGGGAGCTGTTTTTT.